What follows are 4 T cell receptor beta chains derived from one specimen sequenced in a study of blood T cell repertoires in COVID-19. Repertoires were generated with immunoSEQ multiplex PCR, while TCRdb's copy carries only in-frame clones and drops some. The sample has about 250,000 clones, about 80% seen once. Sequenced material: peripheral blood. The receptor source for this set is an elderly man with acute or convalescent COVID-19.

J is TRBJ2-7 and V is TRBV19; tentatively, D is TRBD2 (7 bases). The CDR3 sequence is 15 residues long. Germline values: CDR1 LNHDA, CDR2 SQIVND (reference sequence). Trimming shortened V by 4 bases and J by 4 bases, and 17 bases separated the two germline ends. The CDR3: CASSRGGGGFYEQYF. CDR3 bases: TGTGCCAGTAGTAGAGGCGGGGGCGGATTTTACGAGCAGTACTTC.

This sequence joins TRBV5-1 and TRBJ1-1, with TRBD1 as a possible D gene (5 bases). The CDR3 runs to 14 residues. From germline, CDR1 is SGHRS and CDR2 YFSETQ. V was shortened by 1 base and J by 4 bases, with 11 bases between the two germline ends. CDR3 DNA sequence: TGCGCCAGCAGCTTGAGGGGTTTCGCCACTGAAGCTTTCTTT. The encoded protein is CASSLRGFATEAFF. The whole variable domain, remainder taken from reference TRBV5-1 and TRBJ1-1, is KAGVTQTPRYLIKTRGQQVTLSCSPISGHRSVSWYQQTPGQGLQFLFEYFSETQRNKGNFPGRFSGRQFSNSRSEMNVSTLELGDSALYLCASSLRGFATEAFFGQGTRLTVV.

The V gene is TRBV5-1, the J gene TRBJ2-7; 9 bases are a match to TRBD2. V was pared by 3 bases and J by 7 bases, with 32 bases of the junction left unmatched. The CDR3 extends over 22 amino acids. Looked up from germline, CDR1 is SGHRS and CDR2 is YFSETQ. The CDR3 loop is CASSWGPASRYRLAASQREQYF. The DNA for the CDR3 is TGCGCCAGCAGCTGGGGACCCGCCAGCCGGTATCGACTAGCGGCCTCTCAACGGGAGCAGTACTTC.

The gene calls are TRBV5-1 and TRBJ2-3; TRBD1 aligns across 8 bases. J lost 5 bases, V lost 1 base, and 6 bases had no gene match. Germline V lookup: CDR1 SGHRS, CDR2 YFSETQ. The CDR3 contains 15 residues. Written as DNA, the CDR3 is TGCGCCAGCAGCTTGCGCAGGGGGCGCGGAGATACGCAGTATTTT. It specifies CASSLRRGRGDTQYF.